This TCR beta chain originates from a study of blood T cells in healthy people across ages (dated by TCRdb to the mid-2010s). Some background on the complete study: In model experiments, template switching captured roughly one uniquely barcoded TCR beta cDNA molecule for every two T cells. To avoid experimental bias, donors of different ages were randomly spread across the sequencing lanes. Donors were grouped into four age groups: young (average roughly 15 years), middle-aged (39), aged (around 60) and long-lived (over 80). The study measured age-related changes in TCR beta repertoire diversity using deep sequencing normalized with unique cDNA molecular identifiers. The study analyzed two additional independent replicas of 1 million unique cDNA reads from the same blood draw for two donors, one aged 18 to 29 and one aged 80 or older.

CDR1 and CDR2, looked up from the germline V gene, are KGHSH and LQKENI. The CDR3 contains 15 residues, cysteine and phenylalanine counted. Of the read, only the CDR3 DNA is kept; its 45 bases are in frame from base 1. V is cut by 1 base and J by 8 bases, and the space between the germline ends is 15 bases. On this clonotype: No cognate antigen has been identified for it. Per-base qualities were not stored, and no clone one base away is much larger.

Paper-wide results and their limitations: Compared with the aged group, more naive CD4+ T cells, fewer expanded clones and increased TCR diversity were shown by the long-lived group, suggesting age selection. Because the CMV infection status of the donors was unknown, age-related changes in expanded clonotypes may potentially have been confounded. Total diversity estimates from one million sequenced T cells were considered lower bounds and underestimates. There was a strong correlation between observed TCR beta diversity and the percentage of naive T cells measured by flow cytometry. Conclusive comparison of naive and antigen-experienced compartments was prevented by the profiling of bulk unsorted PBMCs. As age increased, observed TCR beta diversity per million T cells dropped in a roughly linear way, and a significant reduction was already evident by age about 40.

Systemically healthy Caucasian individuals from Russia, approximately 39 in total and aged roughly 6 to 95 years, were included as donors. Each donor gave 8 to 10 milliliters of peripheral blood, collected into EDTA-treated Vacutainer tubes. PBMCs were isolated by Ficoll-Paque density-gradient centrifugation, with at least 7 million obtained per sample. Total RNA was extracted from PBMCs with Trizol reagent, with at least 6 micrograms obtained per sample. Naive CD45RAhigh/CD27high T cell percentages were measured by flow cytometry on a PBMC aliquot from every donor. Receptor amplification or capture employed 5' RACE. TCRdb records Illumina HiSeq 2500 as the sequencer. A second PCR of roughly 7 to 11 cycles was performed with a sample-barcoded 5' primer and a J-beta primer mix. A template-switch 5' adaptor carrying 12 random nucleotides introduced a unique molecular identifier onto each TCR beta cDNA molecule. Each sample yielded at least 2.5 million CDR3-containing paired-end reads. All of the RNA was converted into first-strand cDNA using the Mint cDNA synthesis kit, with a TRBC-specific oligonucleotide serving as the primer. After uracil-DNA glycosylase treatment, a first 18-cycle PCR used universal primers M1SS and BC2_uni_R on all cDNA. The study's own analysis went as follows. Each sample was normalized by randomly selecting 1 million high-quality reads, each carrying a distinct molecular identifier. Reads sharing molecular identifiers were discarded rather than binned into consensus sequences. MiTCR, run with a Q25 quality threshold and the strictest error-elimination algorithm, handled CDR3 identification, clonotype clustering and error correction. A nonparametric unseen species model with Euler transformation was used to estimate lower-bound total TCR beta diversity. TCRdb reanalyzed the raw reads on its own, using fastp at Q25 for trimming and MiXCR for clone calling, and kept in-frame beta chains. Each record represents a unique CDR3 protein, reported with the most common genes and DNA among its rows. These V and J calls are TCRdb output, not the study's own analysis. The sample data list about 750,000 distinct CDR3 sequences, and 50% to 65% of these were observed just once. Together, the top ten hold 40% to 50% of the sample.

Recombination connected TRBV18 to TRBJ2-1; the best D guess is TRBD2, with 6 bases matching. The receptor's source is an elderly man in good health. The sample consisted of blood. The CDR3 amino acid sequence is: CASSPLTSPPDEQFF. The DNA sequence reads TGTGCCAGCTCACCACTCACTAGCCCGCCCGATGAGCAGTTCTTC.